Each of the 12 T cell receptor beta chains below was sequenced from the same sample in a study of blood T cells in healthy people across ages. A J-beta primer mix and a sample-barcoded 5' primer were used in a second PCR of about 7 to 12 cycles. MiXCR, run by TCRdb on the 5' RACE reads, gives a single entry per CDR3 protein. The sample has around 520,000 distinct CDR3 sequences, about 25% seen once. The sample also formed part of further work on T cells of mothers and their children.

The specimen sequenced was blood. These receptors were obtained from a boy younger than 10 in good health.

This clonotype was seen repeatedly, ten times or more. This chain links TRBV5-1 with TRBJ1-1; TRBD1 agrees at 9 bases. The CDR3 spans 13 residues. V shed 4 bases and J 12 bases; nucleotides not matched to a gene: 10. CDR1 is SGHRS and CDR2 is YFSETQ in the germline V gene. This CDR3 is CASSTGQGLGSFF. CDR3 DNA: TGCGCCAGCAGCACGGGACAGGGCCTAGGGTCTTTCTTT. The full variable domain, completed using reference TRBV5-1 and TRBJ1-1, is KAGVTQTPRYLIKTRGQQVTLSCSPISGHRSVSWYQQTPGQGLQFLFEYFSETQRNKGNFPGRFSGRQFSNSRSEMNVSTLELGDSALYLCASSTGQGLGSFFGQGTRLTVV.

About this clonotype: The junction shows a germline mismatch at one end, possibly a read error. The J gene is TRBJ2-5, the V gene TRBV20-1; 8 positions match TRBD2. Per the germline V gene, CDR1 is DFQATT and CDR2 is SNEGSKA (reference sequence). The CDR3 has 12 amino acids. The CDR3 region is CSAPNGLARRFF. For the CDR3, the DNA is TGCAGTGCGCCAAATGGACTAGCTAGACGGTTCTTC.

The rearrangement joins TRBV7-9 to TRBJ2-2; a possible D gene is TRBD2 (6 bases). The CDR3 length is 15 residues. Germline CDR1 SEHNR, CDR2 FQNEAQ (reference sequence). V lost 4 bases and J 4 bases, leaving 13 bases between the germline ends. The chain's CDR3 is CASSSLTGGTGELFF. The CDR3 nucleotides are TGTGCCAGCAGCTCTCTAACCGGGGGCACCGGGGAGCTGTTTTTT.

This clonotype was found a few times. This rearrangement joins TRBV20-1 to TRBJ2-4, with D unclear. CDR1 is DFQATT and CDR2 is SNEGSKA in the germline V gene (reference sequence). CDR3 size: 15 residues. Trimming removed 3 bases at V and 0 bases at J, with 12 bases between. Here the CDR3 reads CSASPAEQAKNIQYF. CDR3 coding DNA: TGCAGTGCTAGTCCGGCGGAACAAGCCAAAAACATTCAGTACTTC.

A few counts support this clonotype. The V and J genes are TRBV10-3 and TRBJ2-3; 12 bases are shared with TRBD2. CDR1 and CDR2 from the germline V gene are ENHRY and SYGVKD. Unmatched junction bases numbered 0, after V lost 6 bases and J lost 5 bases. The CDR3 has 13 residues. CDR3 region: CAIRGLAGDTQYF. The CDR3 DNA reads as TGTGCCATCAGGGGACTAGCGGGAGATACGCAGTATTTT.

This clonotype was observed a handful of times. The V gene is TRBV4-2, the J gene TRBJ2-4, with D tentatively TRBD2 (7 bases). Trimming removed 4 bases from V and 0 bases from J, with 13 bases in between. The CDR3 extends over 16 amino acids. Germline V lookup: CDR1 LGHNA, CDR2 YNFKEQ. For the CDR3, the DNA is TGTGCCAGCAGCCCCGGGGGGCCGATAGCCAAAAACATTCAGTACTTC. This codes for CASSPGGPIAKNIQYF.

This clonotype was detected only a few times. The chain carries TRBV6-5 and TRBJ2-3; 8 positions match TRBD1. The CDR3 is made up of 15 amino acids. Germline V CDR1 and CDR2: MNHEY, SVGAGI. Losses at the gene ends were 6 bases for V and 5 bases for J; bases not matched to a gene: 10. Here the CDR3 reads CASRRETGVGDTQYF. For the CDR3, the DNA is TGTGCCAGCAGACGAGAGACAGGGGTGGGAGATACGCAGTATTTT.

CDR3 sequence (DNA): TGCGCCAGCAGCCCCGGACAGGGACCGAACACTGAAGCTTTCTTT. It translates to CASSPGQGPNTEAFF. The chain couples TRBV5-1 to TRBJ1-1; 8 nucleotides agree with TRBD1. The CDR3 covers 15 residues. V lost 4 bases, J lost 1 base, and 6 bases stayed unmatched. Germline V CDR1 and CDR2: SGHRS, YFSETQ.

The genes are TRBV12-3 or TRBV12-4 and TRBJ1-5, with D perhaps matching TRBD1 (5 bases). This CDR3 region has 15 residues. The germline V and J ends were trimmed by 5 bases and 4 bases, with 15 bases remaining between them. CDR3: CASSRHAGTNQPQHF. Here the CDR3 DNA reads TGTGCCAGCAGTAGGCACGCAGGGACGAATCAGCCCCAGCATTTT.

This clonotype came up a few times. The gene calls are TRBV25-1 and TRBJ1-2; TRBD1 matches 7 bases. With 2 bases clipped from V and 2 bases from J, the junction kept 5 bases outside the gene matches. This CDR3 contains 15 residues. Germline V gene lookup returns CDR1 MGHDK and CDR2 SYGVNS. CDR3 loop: CASSEGQGVNYGYTF. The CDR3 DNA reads TGTGCCAGCAGTGAAGGGCAGGGGGTCAACTATGGCTACACCTTC.

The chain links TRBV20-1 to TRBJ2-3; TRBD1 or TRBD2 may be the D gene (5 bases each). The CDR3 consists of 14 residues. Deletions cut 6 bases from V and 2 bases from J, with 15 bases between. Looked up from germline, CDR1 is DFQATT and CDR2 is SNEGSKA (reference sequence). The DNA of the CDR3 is TGCAGTGCCCCGAGAGGGGCCAACACAGATACGCAGTATTTT. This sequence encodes CSAPRGANTDTQYF.

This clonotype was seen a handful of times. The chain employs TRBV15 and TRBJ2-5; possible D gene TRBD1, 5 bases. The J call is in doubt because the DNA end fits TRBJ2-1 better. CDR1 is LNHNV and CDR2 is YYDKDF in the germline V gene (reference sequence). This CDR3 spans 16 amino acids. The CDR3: CATSRDLGAPYNEQFF. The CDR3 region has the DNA TGTGCCACCAGCAGAGATCTTGGGGCCCCCTACAATGAGCAGTTCTTC.